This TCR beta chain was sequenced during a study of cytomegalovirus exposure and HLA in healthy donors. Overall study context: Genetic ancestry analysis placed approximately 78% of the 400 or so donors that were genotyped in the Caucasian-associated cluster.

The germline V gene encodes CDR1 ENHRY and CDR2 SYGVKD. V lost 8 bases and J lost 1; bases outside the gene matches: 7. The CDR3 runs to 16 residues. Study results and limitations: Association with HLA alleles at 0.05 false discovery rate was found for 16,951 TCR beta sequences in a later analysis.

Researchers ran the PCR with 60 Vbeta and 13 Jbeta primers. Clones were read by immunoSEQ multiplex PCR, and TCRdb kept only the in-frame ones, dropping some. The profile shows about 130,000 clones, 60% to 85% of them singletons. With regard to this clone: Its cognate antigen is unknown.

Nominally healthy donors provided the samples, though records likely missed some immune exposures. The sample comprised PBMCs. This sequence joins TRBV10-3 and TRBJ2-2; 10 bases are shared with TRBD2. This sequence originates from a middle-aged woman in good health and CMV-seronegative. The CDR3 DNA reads TGTGCCATCCAAGGGGCTAGCGGGAGGAACACCGGGGAGCTGTTTTTT. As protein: CAIQGASGRNTGELFF.